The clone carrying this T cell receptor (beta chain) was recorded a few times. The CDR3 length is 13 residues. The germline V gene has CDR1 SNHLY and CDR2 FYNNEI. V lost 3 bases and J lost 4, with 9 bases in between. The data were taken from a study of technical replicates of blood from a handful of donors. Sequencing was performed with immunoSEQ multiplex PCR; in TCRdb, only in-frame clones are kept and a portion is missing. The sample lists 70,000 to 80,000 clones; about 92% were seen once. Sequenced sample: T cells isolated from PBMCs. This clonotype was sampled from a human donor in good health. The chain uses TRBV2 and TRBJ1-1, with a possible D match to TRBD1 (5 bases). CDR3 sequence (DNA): TGTGCCAGCAGTGAGGGGGGGTTCACTGAAGCTTTCTTT. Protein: CASSEGGFTEAFF.